The 18 T cell receptor beta chains in this list originate from one sample, sequenced in a study of blood T cell repertoires in COVID-19. Sequenced by immunoSEQ multiplex PCR; TCRdb stores in-frame clones only, minus some. The sample contains around 200,000 clones, more than 70% of which appear only once. Input material: peripheral blood. Receptors originate from a woman between 50 and 59 years old with acute or convalescent COVID-19.

The chain is built from TRBV30 and TRBJ1-5; 8 bases agree with TRBD1. The CDR3 is 16 amino acids. Germline CDR1 reads GTSNPN; CDR2 reads SVGIG (reference sequence). With 0 bases clipped from V and 4 bases from J, the junction kept 8 bases outside the gene matches. The CDR3 nucleotides read TGTGCCTGGAGTGTTTTTGGGACAGGAAATAATCAGCCCCAGCATTTT. Its protein product is CAWSVFGTGNNQPQHF.

The rearrangement joins TRBV11-2 to TRBJ1-2; D is perhaps TRBD1 (5 bases). V was trimmed by 8 bases and J by 7 bases, leaving 14 bases between them. CDR3 length: 12 amino acids. Germline V CDR1 and CDR2: SGHAT, FQNNGV. CDR3 loop: CASPGTRRGYTF. Here the CDR3 DNA reads TGTGCCAGCCCCGGGACTCGGCGTGGCTACACCTTC.

The chain combines TRBV18 with TRBJ2-2; 7 bases map to TRBD2. Germline lookup yields CDR1 KGHSH and CDR2 LQKENI. The CDR3 runs 19 residues. The junction had 12 bases not matched to a gene; V was cut back by 2 bases and J by 0 bases. CDR3 bases: TGTGCCAGCTCACCAACTTCGGGAGGTCTCCTCGCGAACACCGGGGAGCTGTTTTTT. It specifies CASSPTSGGLLANTGELFF. The full variable domain, its missing parts supplied by reference TRBV18 and TRBJ2-2, is NAGVMQNPRHLVRRRGQEARLRCSPMKGHSHVYWYRQLPEEGLKFMVYLQKENIIDESGMPKERFSAEFPKEGPSILRIQQVVRGDSAAYFCASSPTSGGLLANTGELFFGEGSRLTVL.

The gene calls are TRBV29-1 and TRBJ2-1, with TRBD2 matching 10 bases. Trimming removed 7 bases from V and 4 bases from J; junction bases left unmatched: 1. This CDR3 is built from 12 residues. The V gene's germline CDR1 is SQVTM and CDR2 ANQGSEA. Written as DNA, the CDR3 is TGCAGCGCGGGACTAGCGTACAATGAGCAGTTCTTC. Translation gives CSAGLAYNEQFF.

This clone was observed a handful of times. This sequence joins TRBV7-2 and TRBJ2-2; possibly TRBD2 for D (6 bases). V lost 0 bases and J lost 4, with 9 bases in between. Germline values: CDR1 SGHTA, CDR2 FQGNSA. The CDR3 extends over 15 amino acids. CDR3 sequence: CASSLAFGGTGELFF. In nucleotides, the CDR3 is TGTGCCAGCAGCTTAGCGTTCGGGGGCACCGGGGAGCTGTTTTTT.

As for this clone: The same CDR3 is also encoded by other DNA sequences in this sample. V usage is TRBV11-2 and J usage is TRBJ1-2; D not certain. V shed 1 base and J shed 6 bases, with 9 bases lying between them. CDR3 length: 13 residues. Germline V gene sequence: CDR1 SGHAT, CDR2 FQNNGV. CDR3 amino acids: CASSLGTGDGYTF. The CDR3 nucleotides are TGTGCCAGCAGCTTAGGTACCGGGGATGGCTACACCTTC.

This clone was seen a single time. The chain is built from TRBV2 and TRBJ1-6; perhaps TRBD1 as D (5 bases). The V gene's germline CDR1 is SNHLY and CDR2 FYNNEI. V was clipped by 6 bases and J by 8 bases, with 17 bases between them. The CDR3 consists of 15 residues. The CDR3 coding sequence is TGTGCCAGCAGGACCGGGACTCCGAGCGATTCACCCCTCCACTTT. It specifies CASRTGTPSDSPLHF.

This clone was picked up one time. This chain links TRBV6-6 with TRBJ1-2; 7 bases fit TRBD1. There are 14 residues in the CDR3. Losses at the gene ends were 6 bases for V and 3 bases for J; bases not matched to a gene: 7. CDR1 MNHNY and CDR2 SVGAGI come from the germline V gene (reference sequence). CDR3 in amino acids: CASRSSGTDYGYTF. The CDR3 nucleotides are TGTGCCAGCAGATCCTCCGGGACAGACTATGGCTACACCTTC.

The chain combines TRBV24-1 with TRBJ2-5; 7 nucleotides line up with TRBD1. The CDR3 is made up of 16 amino acids. CDR1 is KGHDR, CDR2 SFDVKD, per germline. V shed 1 base, J shed 2 bases, and the junction held 6 bases outside the gene matches. The CDR3 sequence: CATSDFHRGWQETQYF. DNA for the CDR3: TGTGCCACCAGTGATTTTCACAGGGGATGGCAAGAGACCCAGTACTTC.

The chain carries TRBV6-2 or TRBV6-3 and TRBJ2-5, with D uncertain. The CDR3 contains 16 residues. Trimming removed 6 bases at V and 2 bases at J, with 19 bases between. Germline V CDR1 and CDR2: MNHEY, SVGEGT. CDR3 coding DNA: TGTGCCAGCAGCGCCCCCCCCTATCTTGATCAAGAGACCCAGTACTTC. The encoded protein is CASSAPPYLDQETQYF.

The CDR3 bases are TGTGCCAGCAGTACCCTAACAGGGCAAGCTTTCTTT. This encodes CASSTLTGQAFF. This sequence joins TRBV28 and TRBJ1-1, with D possibly matching TRBD1 (6 bases). The germline V and J ends were trimmed by 5 bases and 9 bases, with 13 bases remaining between them. This CDR3 is built from 12 residues. The germline CDR1 and CDR2 sequences are MDHEN and SYDVKM.

The rearrangement joins TRBV11-3 to TRBJ2-7; the D gene is possibly TRBD1 (6 bases). The CDR3 covers 14 residues. The germline V and J ends were trimmed by 4 bases and 3 bases, with 13 bases remaining between them. CDR1 and CDR2 (germline): SGHNT, YENEEA. The CDR3 is CASSSNRARYEQYF. The CDR3 bases are TGTGCCAGCAGCTCGAACAGGGCCCGCTACGAGCAGTACTTC.

The chain has TRBV7-9 and TRBJ1-2; a weak D match, TRBD1 (6 bases). The CDR3 contains 12 residues. Germline lookup yields CDR1 SEHNR and CDR2 FQNEAQ (reference sequence). V lost 5 bases and J 5 bases, leaving 9 bases between the germline ends. DNA of the CDR3: TGTGCCAGCAGCCGGGACACGTATGGCTACACCTTC. Translated, it gives CASSRDTYGYTF. Combining the CDR3 with reference TRBV7-9 and TRBJ1-2 gives the whole variable domain DTGVSQNPRHKITKRGQNVTFRCDPISEHNRLYWYRQTLGQGPEFLTYFQNEAQLEKSRLLSDRFSAERPKGSFSTLEIQRTEQGDSAMYLCASSRDTYGYTFGSGTRLTVV.

This chain joins TRBV19 and TRBJ1-5; 7 positions match TRBD1. The CDR3 runs 17 residues. CDR1 is LNHDA, CDR2 SQIVND, per germline (reference sequence). Losses at the gene ends were 5 bases for V and 2 bases for J; bases not matched to a gene: 12. The CDR3 protein is CASSPRDRVWGNQPQHF. The CDR3 nucleotides read TGTGCCAGTAGTCCCCGCGACAGGGTCTGGGGCAATCAGCCCCAGCATTTT. Looking up the rest from reference TRBV19 and TRBJ1-5 gives the full variable domain: DGGITQSPKYLFRKEGQNVTLSCEQNLNHDAMYWYRQDPGQGLRLIYYSQIVNDFQKGDIAEGYSVSREKKESFPLTVTSAQKNPTAFYLCASSPRDRVWGNQPQHFGDGTRLSIL.

The chain has TRBV6-5 and TRBJ1-1; D possibly corresponds to TRBD1 (5 bases). This CDR3 is 15 amino acids long. Germline loops: CDR1 MNHEY, CDR2 SVGAGI. V lost 7 bases and J 1 base, leaving 16 bases between the germline ends. The CDR3 region is CASTPGEGPNTEAFF. The CDR3 coding sequence is TGTGCCAGCACCCCGGGAGAGGGGCCGAACACTGAAGCTTTCTTT.

The chain recombines TRBV19 with TRBJ1-1; D unresolved. Germline values: CDR1 LNHDA, CDR2 SQIVND (reference sequence). With 6 bases removed from V and 1 base from J, the gap between germline ends came to 21 bases. The CDR3 is 17 residues long. CDR3: CASSYPPGNPANTEAFF. CDR3 DNA: TGTGCCAGTAGCTACCCTCCAGGAAATCCCGCGAACACTGAAGCTTTCTTT. The variable domain in full, with the rest retrieved from reference TRBV19 and TRBJ1-1, is DGGITQSPKYLFRKEGQNVTLSCEQNLNHDAMYWYRQDPGQGLRLIYYSQIVNDFQKGDIAEGYSVSREKKESFPLTVTSAQKNPTAFYLCASSYPPGNPANTEAFFGQGTRLTVV.

The chain combines TRBV10-1 with TRBJ1-1; D not resolved. V shed 3 bases and J shed 1 base, with 12 bases lying between them. In germline, CDR1 is WNHNN, CDR2 SYGVQD (reference sequence). The CDR3 runs to 15 residues. CDR3 bases: TGCGCCAGCAGTGAAGCTGGGCCAGGGAACACTGAAGCTTTCTTT. It codes for CASSEAGPGNTEAFF.

This sequence joins TRBV5-1 and TRBJ2-7; 8 bases agree with TRBD2. With 3 bases clipped from V and 3 bases from J, the junction kept 5 bases outside the gene matches. Germline assignment: CDR1 SGHRS and CDR2 YFSETQ. CDR3 length equals 14 residues. The CDR3 DNA is TGCGCCAGCAGCTCCTCGGGGGGGGGCTACGAGCAGTACTTC. This codes for CASSSSGGGYEQYF.